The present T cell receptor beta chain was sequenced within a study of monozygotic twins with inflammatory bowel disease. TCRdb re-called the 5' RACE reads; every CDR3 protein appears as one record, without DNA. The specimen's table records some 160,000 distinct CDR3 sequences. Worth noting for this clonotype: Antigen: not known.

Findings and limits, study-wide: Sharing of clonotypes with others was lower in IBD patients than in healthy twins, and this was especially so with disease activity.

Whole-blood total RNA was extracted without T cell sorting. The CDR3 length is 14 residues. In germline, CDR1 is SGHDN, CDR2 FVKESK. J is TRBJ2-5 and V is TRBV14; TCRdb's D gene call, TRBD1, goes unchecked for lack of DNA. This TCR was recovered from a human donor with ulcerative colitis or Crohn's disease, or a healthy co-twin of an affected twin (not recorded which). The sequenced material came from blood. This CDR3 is CASSLYRLQETQYF.